Listed below are T cell receptor beta chains from one sample, sequenced in a study of T-cell memory formation after mild COVID-19. TCRdb reanalysed the 5' RACE reads using MiXCR and keeps one entry per CDR3 protein. There are about 140,000 distinct CDR3 sequences in the sample; around 15% occur only once, and roughly 28% lies in the top ten. The sequenced material came from PBMCs or a T cell subset sorted from them (not recorded which). Source of these receptors: an adult woman who had mild COVID-19 (a few samples of this study predate the infection). Cell type and time point are not known. CDR3s leave out the opening cysteine and the closing phenylalanine or tryptophan. A D gene is named only where the DNA matches it firmly. For some rows the clone size is stated as once, few or many, or as a class when expanded; others skip it.

D: .
length: 14
V: TRBV12-3/TRBV12-4
J: TRBJ1-5
size: few
CDR3: ASSFGSGESNQPQH

D: .
length: 14
V: TRBV28
J: TRBJ1-2
size: .
CDR3: ASSSAVRSDPYGYT

D: TRBD2
length: 13
V: TRBV20-1
J: TRBJ2-1
size: many
CDR3: SARDLERENNEQF

D: .
length: 13
V: TRBV7-3
J: TRBJ2-3
size: few
CDR3: ASSLIADSTDTQY

D: .
length: 12
V: TRBV2
J: TRBJ2-1
size: few
CDR3: ASSEVGSYNEQF

D: TRBD1
length: 12
V: TRBV4-3
J: TRBJ1-2
size: .
CDR3: ASRTGTGNYGYT

D: TRBD1
length: 14
V: TRBV6-5
J: TRBJ1-2
size: .
CDR3: ASRKQGGSQNYGYT

D: .
length: 14
V: TRBV20-1
J: TRBJ2-5
size: .
CDR3: SARGSGTVYQETQY

D: .
length: 12
V: TRBV19
J: TRBJ2-7
size: .
CDR3: ASSRDIRGYEQY

D: .
length: 16
V: TRBV12-5
J: TRBJ2-3
size: .
CDR3: ASGLVKGQLASTDTQY

D: TRBD2
length: 13
V: TRBV4-1
J: TRBJ2-5
size: few
CDR3: ASSPSGLGQETQY

D: TRBD1
length: 12
V: TRBV7-9
J: TRBJ1-2
size: few
CDR3: ASSSGQGPKGYT

D: .
length: 15
V: TRBV6-5
J: TRBJ2-2
size: few
CDR3: ASSYPRGGLYTGELF

D: .
length: 13
V: TRBV27
J: TRBJ2-3
size: few
CDR3: ASSLSTSQADTQY

D: TRBD2
length: 16
V: TRBV11-2
J: TRBJ2-3
size: few
CDR3: ASSFDGLAGFGTDTQY

D: .
length: 12
V: TRBV13
J: TRBJ2-7
size: few
CDR3: ASSFIHRSYEQY

D: TRBD2
length: 15
V: TRBV7-7
J: TRBJ2-1
size: .
CDR3: ASSPSRGGGAYNEQF

D: TRBD1
length: 12
V: TRBV7-9
J: TRBJ1-5
size: .
CDR3: ASSMTGYGQPQH

D: .
length: 12
V: TRBV27
J: TRBJ1-1
size: few
CDR3: ASSTRGPNTEAF

D: .
length: 10
V: TRBV5-6
J: TRBJ2-7
size: few
CDR3: ASSLGGVEQY

D: .
length: 9
V: TRBV11-3
J: TRBJ2-1
size: few
CDR3: ASRGGERQF

D: .
length: 12
V: TRBV24-1
J: TRBJ2-3
size: .
CDR3: ATSTPPGMDTQY

D: .
length: 9
V: TRBV29-1
J: TRBJ2-7
size: few
CDR3: SVRGAGEQY

D: .
length: 12
V: TRBV11-2
J: TRBJ2-1
size: few
CDR3: ASSSGLLYNEQF

D: TRBD2
length: 13
V: TRBV20-1
J: TRBJ2-7
size: few
CDR3: SARQTSGRMAEQY

D: TRBD2
length: 14
V: TRBV12-3/TRBV12-4
J: TRBJ2-3
size: .
CDR3: ASSLWVRGVHYTQY

D: .
length: 13
V: TRBV4-2
J: TRBJ1-2
size: few
CDR3: ASSQPGGDVYGYT

D: .
length: 12
V: TRBV20-1
J: TRBJ1-2
size: .
CDR3: SAPLLGGFYGYT

D: .
length: 10
V: TRBV19
J: TRBJ1-1
size: many
CDR3: ASSPQNTEAF

D: .
length: 12
V: TRBV6-5
J: TRBJ1-1
size: .
CDR3: ASTPQGPWTEAF

D: .
length: 13
V: TRBV7-9
J: TRBJ2-2
size: .
CDR3: ASSARDNLDGELF

D: .
length: 12
V: TRBV20-1
J: TRBJ1-1
size: .
CDR3: SARDTAFRPEAF

D: .
length: 13
V: TRBV9
J: TRBJ2-6
size: few
CDR3: ASLSTTSGANVLT

D: TRBD1
length: 13
V: TRBV7-3
J: TRBJ1-2
size: few
CDR3: ASSYGQGADYGYT

D: .
length: 11
V: TRBV6-5
J: TRBJ1-2
size: many
CDR3: ASSYGPNYGYT

D: TRBD2
length: 15
V: TRBV20-1
J: TRBJ2-7
size: .
CDR3: SARDPGLAGDLYEQY

D: TRBD1
length: 12
V: TRBV24-1
J: TRBJ2-1
size: .
CDR3: ATRERDRDNEQF

D: .
length: 12
V: TRBV7-3
J: TRBJ2-3
size: many
CDR3: ASSRDSDPDTQY

D: .
length: 13
V: TRBV4-1
J: TRBJ2-1
size: few
CDR3: ASSQVEVGGNEQF

D: .
length: 12
V: TRBV20-1
J: TRBJ1-2
size: few
CDR3: RTREGQVNYGYT